Listed below are T cell receptor beta chains from one sample, sequenced in a study of cytotoxic CD8 clonotypes in ibrutinib-treated CLL. TCRdb's copy holds only in-frame clones and misses some; the assay was immunoSEQ multiplex PCR. The sample lists about 130,000 clones, around 80% seen once, with 2.5% to 3.5% in the top ten. The sample in question was PBMCs, obtained after 24 months of ibrutinib treatment. These receptors were obtained from a human donor with chronic lymphocytic leukemia. CDR3s include the opening cysteine and the closing phenylalanine or tryptophan. The order of the fields is CDR3 protein, CDR3 DNA, J gene, V gene, clone size, D gene. The D gene is left open where the match is weak. Expanded clones get a size class; other rows say once, few or many, or leave the size out.

CASSLGTSGSYEQYF | TGTGCCAGCAGTTTAGGGACTAGCGGCTCCTACGAGCAGTACTTC | TRBJ2-7 | TRBV28 | NA | TRBD2
CASSFVGDRGEGYTF | TGTGCCAGCAGTTTCGTTGGGGACAGGGGGGAAGGCTACACCTTC | TRBJ1-2 | TRBV28 | once | TRBD1
CASSYPTTSGGSTDTQYF | TGTGCCAGCAGCTACCCAACAACCAGCGGGGGTAGCACAGATACGCAGTATTTT | TRBJ2-3 | TRBV11-2 | NA | TRBD2
CASSEERGQPQHF | TGTGCCAGCAGTGAAGAAAGAGGTCAGCCCCAGCATTTT | TRBJ1-5 | TRBV6-1 | NA | NA
CASSTTGQGAWEQYF | TGTGCCAGCTCAACCACGGGACAGGGGGCGTGGGAGCAGTACTTC | TRBJ2-7 | TRBV18 | NA | TRBD1
CASSPRPLFGGVEQPQHF | TGTGCCAGCTCACCAAGACCCTTGTTTGGAGGGGTTGAGCAGCCCCAGCATTTT | TRBJ1-5 | TRBV18 | NA | NA
CAISERATGLTDTQYF | TGTGCCATCAGCGAGAGGGCGACAGGGTTGACAGATACGCAGTATTTT | TRBJ2-3 | TRBV10-3 | NA | TRBD1
CASSSGQGWGEQFF | TGTGCCAGCAGCTCTGGACAGGGGTGGGGTGAGCAGTTCTTC | TRBJ2-1 | TRBV5-6 | NA | TRBD1
CASSPPGGPIRGSPLHF | TGTGCCAGCTCACCCCCCGGGGGGCCCATAAGGGGTTCACCCCTCCACTTT | TRBJ1-6 | TRBV18 | NA | NA
CASSPNLGLLRTGELFF | TGTGCCAGCAGCCCTAACCTGGGACTTTTGAGGACCGGGGAGCTGTTTTTT | TRBJ2-2 | TRBV7-2 | NA | NA
CASVSLGAGDMNTEAFF | TGTGCCAGCGTCAGTTTGGGGGCCGGAGATATGAACACTGAAGCTTTCTTT | TRBJ1-1 | TRBV9 | NA | NA
CASSLVVDRRSTDTQYF | TGTGCCAGCAGCTTAGTGGTGGACAGGAGAAGCACAGATACGCAGTATTTT | TRBJ2-3 | TRBV7-2 | NA | TRBD1
CASSFSTLPQETQYF | TGTGCCAGCAGCTTTTCGACTCTTCCCCAAGAGACCCAGTACTTC | TRBJ2-5 | TRBV7-9 | NA | NA
CASSRGSANTEAFF | TGTGCCAGTTCAAGGGGCAGCGCGAACACTGAAGCTTTCTTT | TRBJ1-1 | TRBV19 | NA | NA
CASSPGTGDNTGELFF | TGCGCCAGCAGCCCCGGAACAGGGGACAACACCGGGGAGCTGTTTTTT | TRBJ2-2 | TRBV4-3 | NA | TRBD1
CASSLPPGTPTNEKLFF | TGTGCCAGCAGCTTACCTCCTGGGACTCCAACTAATGAAAAACTGTTTTTT | TRBJ1-4 | TRBV5-8 | NA | NA
CASSLGPDGYTF | TGTGCCAGCAGCTTAGGACCCGATGGCTACACCTTC | TRBJ1-2 | TRBV7-9 | NA | NA
CASSSPPAGQGFSPLHF | TGTGCCAGCAGCTCCCCACCGGCGGGACAGGGATTCTCACCCCTCCACTTT | TRBJ1-6 | TRBV11-2 | few | TRBD1
CASSSTPQGSSGYTF | TGTGCCAGCAGCTCTACGCCACAGGGGAGTAGTGGCTACACCTTC | TRBJ1-2 | TRBV5-5 | NA | TRBD1
CASSSTTSGLYNEQFF | TGTGCCAGCAGTTCCACGACTAGCGGACTTTACAATGAGCAGTTCTTC | TRBJ2-1 | TRBV6-5 | NA | TRBD2
CASSLDQGRGTGELFF | TGTGCCAGCAGCTTAGATCAAGGTCGAGGCACCGGGGAGCTGTTTTTT | TRBJ2-2 | TRBV11-3 | NA | NA
CASSLDRYYGYTF | TGCGCCAGCAGCTTAGACAGATACTATGGCTACACCTTC | TRBJ1-2 | TRBV5-1 | NA | NA
CASRSTGTVSSGNTIYF | TGTGCCAGCAGGTCTACCGGGACGGTGAGCTCTGGAAACACCATATATTTT | TRBJ1-3 | TRBV7-9 | NA | NA
CASSLPYGYTF | TGTGCCAGCAGCCTCCCTTATGGCTACACCTTC | TRBJ1-2 | TRBV6-1 | NA | NA
CASTNDPRGNTEAFF | TGTGCCAGTACCAATGACCCCAGAGGGAACACTGAAGCTTTCTTT | TRBJ1-1 | TRBV19 | NA | NA
CATSRWKGVLSHEQFF | TGTGCCACCAGCAGATGGAAAGGGGTCCTGAGCCATGAGCAGTTCTTC | TRBJ2-1 | TRBV15 | NA | NA
CASSSGTFGYTF | TGTGCCAGCAGTTCCGGGACATTTGGCTACACCTTC | TRBJ1-2 | TRBV6-6 | NA | NA
CASSFLLGRGNEQYF | TGCGCCAGCAGCTTCCTCCTAGGACGTGGGAACGAGCAGTACTTC | TRBJ2-7 | TRBV5-1 | once | NA
CRAGTGALDTQYF | TGCAGGGCCGGGACAGGGGCTCTGGATACGCAGTATTTT | TRBJ2-3 | TRBV29-1 | NA | TRBD1
CASSSDPQARQQFF | TGCGCCAGCAGCTCCGACCCCCAGGCGAGGCAGCAGTTCTTC | TRBJ2-1 | TRBV5-1 | NA | NA
CASSQGQAGHEKLFF | TGTGCCAGCAGTCAAGGCCAAGCTGGGCATGAAAAACTGTTTTTT | TRBJ1-4 | TRBV6-5 | NA | NA
CAISREGGKLFF | TGTGCCATCAGCAGGGAGGGTGGGAAACTGTTTTTT | TRBJ1-4 | TRBV10-3 | NA | NA
CASRGQGDGYTF | TGTGCCAGTAGGGGACAGGGAGATGGCTACACCTTC | TRBJ1-2 | TRBV19 | NA | TRBD1
CASSLGTGGYNQPQHF | TGTGCCAGCAGCTTAGGGACAGGGGGTTATAATCAGCCCCAGCATTTT | TRBJ1-5 | TRBV7-8 | NA | TRBD1
CASSPDSWQVFDGYTF | TGTGCCAGCAGCCCCGACAGCTGGCAGGTGTTCGATGGCTACACCTTC | TRBJ1-2 | TRBV7-2 | NA | NA
CASSVYQGRYEQFF | TGTGCCAGCAGTGTATACCAGGGGCGCTATGAGCAGTTCTTC | TRBJ2-1 | TRBV6-4 | NA | NA
CASSYSIAGSGNTIYF | TGTGCCAGCAGTTACTCGATTGCAGGCTCTGGAAACACCATATATTTT | TRBJ1-3 | TRBV6-5 | NA | NA
CASSYGQSNYGYTF | TGTGCCAGCAGTTACGGACAATCGAACTATGGCTACACCTTC | TRBJ1-2 | TRBV6-5 | NA | NA
CASSFMNGPNEKLFF | TGCGCCAGCAGCTTTATGAACGGACCAAATGAAAAACTGTTTTTT | TRBJ1-4 | TRBV5-1 | NA | NA
CASSARLPSTDTQYF | TGTGCCAGCAGTGCCCGGCTACCTAGCACAGATACGCAGTATTTT | TRBJ2-3 | TRBV28 | NA | NA
CASMPRVGNTGELFF | TGTGCCAGCATGCCCAGGGTGGGGAACACCGGGGAGCTGTTTTTT | TRBJ2-2 | TRBV28 | NA | NA
CASSLDYGGELFF | TGCGCCAGCAGCCTGGACTACGGCGGGGAGCTGTTTTTT | TRBJ2-2 | TRBV5-1 | NA | NA
CASSQSGGVTGELFF | TGTGCCAGCAGCCAGAGCGGGGGAGTGACCGGGGAGCTGTTTTTT | TRBJ2-2 | TRBV7-2 | NA | TRBD2
CASSPLQGMNEKLFF | TGTGCCAGCAGCCCGTTACAGGGGATGAATGAAAAACTGTTTTTT | TRBJ1-4 | TRBV7-9 | NA | TRBD1
CATTRRQQSGIKEGDNQPQHF | TGCGCCACCACAAGGCGCCAGCAGTCAGGGATAAAGGAAGGTGACAATCAGCCCCAGCATTTT | TRBJ1-5 | TRBV10-1 | NA | NA
CASSLEGQGVVAGGYTF | TGTGCCAGCAGCTTGGAGGGACAGGGAGTAGTGGCTGGTGGCTACACCTTC | TRBJ1-2 | TRBV5-4 | NA | TRBD1
CASNLRTVTDTQYF | TGTGCCAGCAACCTTCGGACAGTCACAGATACGCAGTATTTT | TRBJ2-3 | TRBV2 | NA | NA
CASRVRGGNNEQFF | TGTGCCAGCAGGGTTCGAGGGGGGAACAATGAGCAGTTCTTC | TRBJ2-1 | TRBV7-8 | NA | NA
CASSNRDRGYEQYF | TGCGCCAGCAGCAACCGGGACAGGGGCTACGAGCAGTACTTC | TRBJ2-7 | TRBV5-1 | NA | TRBD1
CASSEQGTGELFF | TGTGCCAGCAGTGAACAGGGCACCGGGGAGCTGTTTTTT | TRBJ2-2 | TRBV6-4 | NA | NA